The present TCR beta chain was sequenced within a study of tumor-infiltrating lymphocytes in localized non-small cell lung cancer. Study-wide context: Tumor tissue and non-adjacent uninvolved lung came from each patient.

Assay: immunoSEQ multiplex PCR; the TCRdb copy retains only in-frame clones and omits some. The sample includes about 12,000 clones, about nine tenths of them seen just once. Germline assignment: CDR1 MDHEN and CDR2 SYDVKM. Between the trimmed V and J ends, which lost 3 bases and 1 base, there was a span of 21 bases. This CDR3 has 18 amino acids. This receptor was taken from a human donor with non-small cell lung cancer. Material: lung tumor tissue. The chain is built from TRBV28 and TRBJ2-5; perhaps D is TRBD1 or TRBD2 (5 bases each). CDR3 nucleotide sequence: TGTGCCAGCAGTTTCCACTACAGAATACGGGACGCCCAAGAGACCCAGTACTTC. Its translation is CASSFHYRIRDAQETQYF.